These 27 T cell receptor beta chains came from one sample sequenced in a study of blood T cell repertoires in COVID-19. TCRdb keeps only in-frame clones here, not all; method: immunoSEQ multiplex PCR. The data contain 95,000 to 100,000 clones, 70% to 90% of them singletons. Sequenced: peripheral blood. These receptors were taken from a human donor with COVID-19, enrolled during active disease. The donor label of this sample is uncertain.

This chain links TRBV6-5 with TRBJ1-2, with D perhaps TRBD1 (6 bases). CDR1 is MNHEY, CDR2 SVGAGI, per germline. V dropped 0 bases and J dropped 8 bases, with 13 bases sitting between them. The CDR3 length is 14 residues. The CDR3 region has the DNA TGTGCCAGCAGTTACTCAGGACAGCTGGCGGGCTACACCTTC. This encodes CASSYSGQLAGYTF.

The chain joins TRBV24-1 to TRBJ1-5, with D uncertain. This CDR3 spans 17 amino acids. CDR1 KGHDR and CDR2 SFDVKD come from the germline V gene. V lost 0 bases and J lost 5, with 16 bases in between. CDR3 nucleotides: TGTGCCACCAGTGATTTGGGGGAGCAGGCGACGTATCAGCCCCAGCATTTT. Its protein is CATSDLGEQATYQPQHF.

V gene TRBV11-2 combines with J gene TRBJ1-1; D may be TRBD1 (6 bases). Between the trimmed V and J ends, which lost 5 bases and 5 bases, there was a span of 18 bases. The length of the CDR3 is 15 residues. In germline, CDR1 is SGHAT, CDR2 FQNNGV. The CDR3: CASSPGMGAVTEAFF. CDR3 DNA: TGTGCCAGCAGCCCCGGAATGGGGGCGGTGACTGAAGCTTTCTTT.

This clone was recorded once. J is TRBJ1-5 and V is TRBV25-1; D gene uncertain. This CDR3 has 13 residues. Germline CDR1 and CDR2: MGHDK and SYGVNS. Trimming removed 8 bases at V and 4 bases at J, with 12 bases between. Here the CDR3 reads CASRGQTNQPQHF. The CDR3 DNA reads as TGTGCCAGCCGAGGGCAGACAAATCAGCCCCAGCATTTT. The whole variable domain, filled in from reference TRBV25-1 and TRBJ1-5, reads EADIYQTPRYLVIGTGKKITLECSQTMGHDKMYWYQQDPGMELHLIHYSYGVNSTEKGDLSSESTVSRIRTEHFPLTLESARPSHTSQYLCASRGQTNQPQHFGDGTRLSIL.

Comment on this clone: The germline gene is not matched at one end of the junction; a read error may be the cause. The chain couples TRBV7-7 to TRBJ2-1, with D possibly matching TRBD2 (5 bases). CDR1 is SSHAT and CDR2 is FNYEAQ in the germline V gene (reference sequence). The CDR3 covers 15 residues. The CDR3 sequence is CASSQRESPYNEQFF. For the CDR3, the DNA is TGTGCTAGCAGCCAACGGGAAAGCCCCTACAATGAGCAGTTCTTC.

The J gene is TRBJ1-1, the V gene TRBV19; D is ambiguous. The CDR3 is made up of 14 amino acids. Deletions cut 5 bases from V and 2 bases from J, with 12 bases between. Germline assignment: CDR1 LNHDA and CDR2 SQIVND (reference sequence). CDR3 in amino acids: CASSSRDGNTEAFF. Written as DNA, the CDR3 is TGTGCCAGTAGTTCACGGGATGGTAACACTGAAGCTTTCTTT.

J is TRBJ2-7 and V is TRBV19; D ambiguous. CDR3 length equals 15 residues. The germline V and J ends were trimmed by 3 bases and 0 bases, with 12 bases remaining between them. Germline assignment: CDR1 LNHDA and CDR2 SQIVND (reference sequence). The CDR3 here is CASSMMARGSYEQYF. The CDR3 DNA reads TGTGCCAGTAGTATGATGGCCCGAGGCTCCTACGAGCAGTACTTC.

Only a few counts were recorded for this clone. CDR3 nucleotides: TGTGCCAGCAGCGCCCGAAGGAATGGGGCCCCGACATACGAGCAGTACTTC. Translating it yields CASSARRNGAPTYEQYF. The chain couples TRBV9 to TRBJ2-7; perhaps TRBD1 as D (5 bases). The CDR3 runs to 17 residues. The V end lost 3 bases, the J end lost 4 bases, and 23 bases lay between the germline ends. Germline V gene sequence: CDR1 SGDLS, CDR2 YYNGEE.

The chain joins TRBV7-8 to TRBJ1-1; 7 bases map to TRBD1. The V gene's germline CDR1 is SGHVS and CDR2 FQNEAQ. This CDR3 is 13 amino acids long. With V trimmed by 1 base and J by 8 bases, 4 bases remained unmatched. CDR3 coding DNA: TGTGCCAGCAGCTTAGGGGGGGACAGAGAAGCTTTCTTT. Its translation is CASSLGGDREAFF.

The chain recombines TRBV19 with TRBJ2-1; D might be TRBD1 (5 bases). The CDR3 has 13 amino acids. Germline V gives CDR1 LNHDA, CDR2 SQIVND (reference sequence). Trimming shortened V by 8 bases and J by 7 bases, and 15 bases separated the two germline ends. The CDR3 protein is CASLQAPSNEQFF. CDR3 in DNA: TGTGCCAGTCTACAGGCACCATCAAATGAGCAGTTCTTC.

V gene TRBV30 combines with J gene TRBJ2-3, with TRBD2 identical over 14 bases. CDR3 length: 15 amino acids. Germline CDR1 and CDR2: GTSNPN and SVGIG (reference sequence). The trim removed 5 bases at V and 8 bases at J, leaving 9 bases unmatched. CDR3 bases: TGTGCCTGGGGACCCGGGACTAGCGGGAGAAGTACGCAGTATTTT. This encodes CAWGPGTSGRSTQYF.

The chain couples TRBV19 to TRBJ2-7; D perhaps matches TRBD1 (5 bases). The germline V and J ends were trimmed by 3 bases and 2 bases, with 11 bases remaining between them. The CDR3 has 14 amino acids. The germline gives CDR1 LNHDA, CDR2 SQIVND (reference sequence). CDR3 in amino acids: CASSIDSGPYEQYF. As DNA, the CDR3 is TGTGCCAGTAGTATTGACAGTGGCCCCTACGAGCAGTACTTC.

A single count supports this clone. The rearrangement uses TRBV19 and TRBJ1-3, with TRBD1 identical over 8 bases. Germline assignment: CDR1 LNHDA and CDR2 SQIVND (reference sequence). This CDR3 comprises 14 residues. The ends lost 5 bases at V and 4 bases at J; junction bases unmatched: 4. CDR3 protein: CASSSRQGGNTIYF. The CDR3 coding sequence is TGTGCCAGTAGTTCCCGACAGGGGGGAAACACCATATATTTT.

This rearrangement joins TRBV19 to TRBJ2-5, with 15 positions matching TRBD2. CDR1 LNHDA and CDR2 SQIVND come from the germline V gene (reference sequence). This CDR3 spans 18 amino acids. Germline trimming cut 5 bases from V and 5 bases from J; bases unmatched to any gene: 12. CDR3 sequence reads: CASSLSRTSGGAGETQYF. CDR3 coding DNA: TGTGCCAGTAGTCTCTCGAGGACTAGCGGGGGGGCCGGGGAGACCCAGTACTTC.

The rearrangement joins TRBV19 to TRBJ1-1; 7 positions match TRBD1. V gave up 6 bases and J gave up 4 bases; unmatched junction bases: 11. The germline CDR1 and CDR2 sequences are LNHDA and SQIVND (reference sequence). This CDR3 contains 15 residues. The DNA for the CDR3 is TGTGCCAGTAGCACGACTGAGGGGGCCATCACTGAAGCTTTCTTT. Translated: CASSTTEGAITEAFF.

The chain employs TRBV11-2 and TRBJ2-3; the match to TRBD2 covers 8 bases. V lost 1 base and J lost 2; bases outside the gene matches: 5. CDR1 is SGHAT and CDR2 is FQNNGV in the germline V gene. The CDR3 totals 16 residues. The CDR3 loop reads CASSLGTSLFTDTQYF. In DNA, the CDR3 is TGTGCCAGCAGCTTAGGGACTAGCTTGTTCACAGATACGCAGTATTTT. Together with reference TRBV11-2 and TRBJ2-3, the CDR3 gives the full variable domain: EAGVAQSPRYKIIEKRQSVAFWCNPISGHATLYWYQQILGQGPKLLIQFQNNGVVDDSQLPKDRFSAERLKGVDSTLKIQPAKLEDSAVYLCASSLGTSLFTDTQYFGPGTRLTVL.

The gene calls are TRBV3-1 (or the pseudogene TRBV3-2) and TRBJ1-6, with D perhaps matching TRBD1 (6 bases). V lost 4 bases and J lost 10, with 23 bases in between. The length of the CDR3 is 17 residues. Per the germline V gene, CDR1 is LGHDT and CDR2 is YNNKEL (reference sequence). CDR3 nucleotides: TGTGCCAGCAGCCTCCCACAAACACAGGGATTTGGATCACCCCTCCACTTT. Translation: CASSLPQTQGFGSPLHF.

The chain is built from TRBV7-8 and TRBJ1-5, with 7 bases identical to TRBD1. The germline CDR1 and CDR2 sequences are SGHVS and FQNEAQ. The V and J ends lost 5 bases and 0 bases, in that order; junction bases with no gene match: 13. This CDR3 is 18 amino acids long. The CDR3 loop reads CASSPPVGQYYSNQPQHF. CDR3 sequence (DNA): TGTGCCAGCAGCCCCCCAGTGGGACAGTATTATAGCAATCAGCCCCAGCATTTT.

This clone was seen a few times. This chain links TRBV5-4 with TRBJ2-2, with 10 bases matching TRBD1. The junction had 1 base not matched to a gene; V was cut back by 4 bases and J by 4 bases. CDR3 length: 14 amino acids. Germline V gives CDR1 SGHNT, CDR2 YYREEE (reference sequence). CDR3 region: CASSDRGRTGELFF. In DNA form, the CDR3 reads TGTGCCAGCAGCGACAGGGGGCGCACCGGGGAGCTGTTTTTT.

The chain recombines TRBV25-1 with TRBJ2-6; possible D gene TRBD1, 6 bases. The CDR3 consists of 17 residues. The V gene's germline CDR1 is MGHDK and CDR2 SYGVNS. V was trimmed by 3 bases and J by 1 base, leaving 13 bases between them. The CDR3: CASSEGRGPSGANVLTF. Written as DNA, the CDR3 is TGTGCCAGCAGTGAGGGCAGGGGCCCGTCTGGGGCCAACGTCCTGACTTTC.

Regarding this clone: One end of the junction does not line up with germline, which may come from a read error. The V and J genes are TRBV9 and TRBJ1-2, with D hard to call. Germline V gene lookup returns CDR1 SGDLS and CDR2 YYNGEE. There are 16 residues in the CDR3. DNA of the CDR3: TGTGCCAGCAGCGTAGATGAGTCCAGTGGCTTGGGATCGGGAGCCTTC. This sequence encodes CASSVDESSGLGSGAF.

This chain connects TRBV11-3 to TRBJ2-1, with 8 bases that match TRBD1. This CDR3 has 17 amino acids. Germline loops: CDR1 SGHNT, CDR2 YENEEA. J gave up 2 bases and V 5 bases, and 11 bases lay outside the gene matches. CDR3 DNA: TGTGCCAGCAGCGCAGACAGGGGCCCCTTGGCCTACAATGAGCAGTTCTTC. Protein: CASSADRGPLAYNEQFF.

The chain carries TRBV25-1 and TRBJ2-7; 9 nucleotides align to TRBD1. This CDR3 region has 13 residues. CDR1 is MGHDK, CDR2 SYGVNS, per germline. Trimming cost V 8 bases and J 0 bases; bases outside gene matches: 2. The CDR3 spells CASRDRASYEQYF. CDR3 sequence (DNA): TGTGCCAGCCGGGACAGGGCCTCCTACGAGCAGTACTTC.

The rearrangement uses TRBV27 and TRBJ2-3; D uncertain. CDR3 size: 13 residues. V lost 6 bases to trimming and J lost 2 bases, with 9 bases between them. Germline loops: CDR1 MNHEY, CDR2 SMNVEV (reference sequence). This CDR3 is CASSLRHTDTQYF. The DNA of the CDR3 is TGTGCCAGCAGCTTAAGACACACAGATACGCAGTATTTT.

The chain links TRBV11-2 to TRBJ2-7; 8 nucleotides line up with TRBD1. CDR3 size: 19 residues. From germline, CDR1 is SGHAT and CDR2 FQNNGV. J was trimmed by 3 bases and V by 3 bases; bases with no gene match: 19. This CDR3 is CASSFAHPWRTGSIYEQYF. The DNA for the CDR3 is TGTGCCAGCAGCTTTGCACATCCTTGGCGGACAGGGAGTATCTACGAGCAGTACTTC.

The chain links TRBV5-1 to TRBJ2-7, with 8 bases fitting TRBD2. J gave up 7 bases and V 7 bases, and 13 bases lay outside the gene matches. CDR3 size: 14 residues. The V gene's germline CDR1 is SGHRS and CDR2 YFSETQ. In DNA, the CDR3 is TGCGCCAGCTCGGGAGGGCAGTCCCCAGGGGAGCAGTACTTC. Its protein product is CASSGGQSPGEQYF.

Ten or more counts support this clone. V and J are TRBV5-4 and TRBJ1-4; possible D gene TRBD1, 5 bases. The CDR3 has 18 residues. Germline V gives CDR1 SGHNT, CDR2 YYREEE (reference sequence). Trimming cost V 4 bases and J 7 bases, with 26 bases left between them. This CDR3 is CASSPKPNYRSKGEKLFF. The CDR3 bases are TGTGCCAGCAGCCCCAAACCTAATTACAGGAGTAAGGGTGAAAAACTGTTTTTT.